These 9 T cell receptor beta chains were all obtained from the same sample, sequenced in a study of T-cell reconstitution after alpha-beta-depleted transplantation in children. The authors prepared the TCRbeta library with unique molecular identifiers. TCRdb ran MiXCR on the PCR reads and lists one entry per CDR3 protein. The repertoire consists of 250,000 to 300,000 distinct CDR3 sequences, with roughly a tenth occurring once and the leading ten covering around 7.5%. The sequences come from PBMCs, collected before TCRalphabeta/CD19-depleted stem cell transplant. The receptors were sampled from a boy under two years old with acute myeloid leukemia, due to receive a stem cell transplant.

This clonotype was counted at least ten times. This chain connects TRBV29-1 to TRBJ2-1; D is possibly TRBD1 (5 bases). Trimming cost V 4 bases and J 2 bases, with 9 bases left between them. The CDR3 loop spans 13 amino acids. Germline V gives CDR1 SQVTM, CDR2 ANQGSEA. The chain's CDR3 is CSVVTGAYNEQFF. The CDR3 bases are TGCAGCGTTGTAACAGGAGCCTACAATGAGCAGTTCTTC.

There are many counts of this clonotype. This sequence joins TRBV27 and TRBJ1-1; no firm D call. Germline lookup yields CDR1 MNHEY and CDR2 SMNVEV (reference sequence). This CDR3 contains 13 residues. The ends were cut back, 5 bases at V and 1 base at J, with 8 bases in the middle. CDR3 sequence: CASSVQKNTEAFF. In DNA, the CDR3 is TGTGCCAGCAGTGTACAAAAGAACACTGAAGCTTTCTTT.

This clonotype was found a few times. The chain joins TRBV2 to TRBJ2-3, with D unresolved. The length of the CDR3 is 12 residues. Germline-derived CDR1 and CDR2 are SNHLY and FYNNEI. V was clipped by 8 bases and J by 3 bases, with 9 bases between them. CDR3 in DNA: TGTGCCAGCCTGGCCAGTACAGATACGCAGTATTTT. Its protein is CASLASTDTQYF.

This clonotype appeared a few times. The CDR3 sequence is CASSPGRWEGKLFF. The CDR3 nucleotides read TGTGCCAGCTCACCAGGAAGGTGGGAGGGAAAACTGTTTTTT. The chain employs TRBV18 and TRBJ1-4; unclear D gene. CDR1 and CDR2 from the germline V gene are KGHSH and LQKENI. This CDR3 comprises 14 residues. Trimming cost V 2 bases and J 10 bases, with 14 bases left between them.

This clonotype has a count of ten or more. The chain carries TRBV20-1 and TRBJ2-7; D possibly matches TRBD1 or TRBD2 (5 bases each). The V gene's germline CDR1 is DFQATT and CDR2 SNEGSKA (reference sequence). The length of the CDR3 is 17 residues. V lost 0 bases to trimming and J lost 0 bases, with 18 bases between them. The CDR3 sequence: CSARDGRPRGGSYEQYF. CDR3 DNA sequence: TGCAGTGCTAGAGATGGCAGGCCGAGGGGCGGCTCCTACGAGCAGTACTTC.

This clonotype was observed a handful of times. This chain connects TRBV11-3 to TRBJ2-1; 11 bases agree with TRBD2. Germline lookup yields CDR1 SGHNT and CDR2 YENEEA. V shed 1 base, J shed 7 bases, and the junction held 9 bases outside the gene matches. This CDR3 spans 17 amino acids. CDR3 nucleotide sequence: TGTGCCAGCAGCTTAGGGCTGACTAGCGGGAATAGGAATGAGCAGTTCTTC. It yields the protein CASSLGLTSGNRNEQFF.

This clonotype was detected ten times or more. This chain connects TRBV5-1 to TRBJ2-1; 9 positions agree with TRBD2. The germline gives CDR1 SGHRS, CDR2 YFSETQ. The CDR3 is 16 amino acids. The trim removed 0 bases at V and 6 bases at J, leaving 7 bases unmatched. CDR3 amino acids: CASSLVGGGAINEQFF. CDR3 bases: TGCGCCAGCAGCTTGGTGGGCGGGGGGGCCATCAATGAGCAGTTCTTC.

This clonotype appeared many times. The rearrangement joins TRBV27 to TRBJ2-1; TRBD2 is a possible D gene (7 bases). Germline CDR1 and CDR2: MNHEY and SMNVEV (reference sequence). CDR3 length: 14 amino acids. V lost 5 bases to trimming and J lost 8 bases, with 16 bases between them. CDR3 sequence reads: CASSPSWGGYEQFF. Here the CDR3 DNA reads TGTGCCAGCAGTCCTTCTTGGGGGGGCTATGAGCAGTTCTTC.

This chain's CDR3 is CSANSGRRGGTYNEQFF. The CDR3 bases are TGCAGTGCTAATAGCGGGAGAAGAGGGGGAACCTACAATGAGCAGTTCTTC. The chain has TRBV20-1 and TRBJ2-1, with TRBD2 matching over 9 bases. The CDR3 covers 17 residues. V was clipped by 4 bases and J by 2 bases; unmatched bases: 12. CDR1 and CDR2 from the germline V gene are DFQATT and SNEGSKA (reference sequence).